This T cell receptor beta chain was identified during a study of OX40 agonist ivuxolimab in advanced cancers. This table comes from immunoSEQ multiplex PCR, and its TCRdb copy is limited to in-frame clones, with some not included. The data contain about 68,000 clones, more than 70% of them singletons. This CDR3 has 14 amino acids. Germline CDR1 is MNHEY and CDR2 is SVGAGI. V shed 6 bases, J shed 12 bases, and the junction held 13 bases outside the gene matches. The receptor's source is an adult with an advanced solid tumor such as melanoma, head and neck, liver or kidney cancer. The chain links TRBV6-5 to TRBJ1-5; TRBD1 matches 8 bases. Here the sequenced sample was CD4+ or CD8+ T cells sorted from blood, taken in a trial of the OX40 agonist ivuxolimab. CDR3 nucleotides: TGTGCCAGCAGAACTCCAGGGGGCCTGGGGAGCCAGCATTTT. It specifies CASRTPGGLGSQHF.